This T cell receptor (beta chain) was profiled in a study of cytomegalovirus exposure and HLA in healthy donors. PCR used 60 Vbeta primers and 13 Jbeta primers. The method was immunoSEQ multiplex PCR; TCRdb's version includes in-frame clones alone and lacks a portion of them. The sample lists about 130,000 clones; approximately 80% were seen once. On this clone: Its antigen is not identified.

Trimming took 2 bases from V and 7 from J, leaving 8 bases between them. Per germline, CDR1 SGHTA and CDR2 FQGTGA. The CDR3 has 12 residues. Study-level findings and limits: The majority of TCR sequences were rare, yet some public TCRs appeared in many donors. Several V segments, TRBV6-2 and TRBV6-3 among them, could not be told apart and were dropped. About 87% or about 30% of the time was how often most TCR beta V segments were productive, according to an earlier analysis. TCR beta V- and J-gene trimming was later associated with a missense DCLRE1C variant.

The specimen sequenced was PBMCs. The TCR sequence derives from a girl aged 2-10 years in good health and CMV-seronegative. The V gene is TRBV7-3, the J gene TRBJ1-1; no definite D call. CDR3 sequence reads: CASSLWRSEAFF. CDR3 coding DNA: TGTGCCAGCAGCTTATGGAGAAGTGAAGCTTTCTTT.